This TCR beta chain was recovered during a study of T cell clonotyping in hematopoietic cell transplantation. The sample holds a few counts of this clone. Produced via immunoSEQ multiplex PCR; TCRdb's table is partial and in-frame only. The data hold more than 5,000 clones, with approximately 31% observed a single time. Germline V lookup: CDR1 GTSNPN, CDR2 SVGIG (reference sequence). V was clipped by 2 bases and J by 5 bases, with 13 bases between them. This CDR3 region has 15 residues. This sequence originates from a female patient aged 45 to 65 who had an allogeneic stem cell transplant from an unrelated donor, so the T cells may come from the graft donor. Some clones in this sample may be carry-over from other donors' samples. The material sequenced was peripheral blood mononuclear cells, taken 30 days after allogeneic stem cell transplant. The chain is built from TRBV30 and TRBJ1-6; D is uncertain. The CDR3 nucleotides read TGTGCCTGGAGTCAACCAGAGACTGATAATTCACCCCTCCACTTT. Translated, it gives CAWSQPETDNSPLHF.